These 20 T cell receptor beta chains were all obtained from the same sample, sequenced in a study of radiotherapy plus CTLA-4 blockade in lung cancer. Method: immunoSEQ multiplex PCR; TCRdb's copy keeps in-frame clones and lacks some. The table lists about 45,000 clones, roughly 76% of them singletons. The sequences come from peripheral blood, collected from a patient treated with radiotherapy plus ipilimumab. All receptors come from a human donor with non-small cell lung cancer who had stable disease on radiotherapy plus ipilimumab.

The chain joins TRBV6-6 to TRBJ2-2; D may be TRBD2 (6 bases). Trimming took 6 bases from V and 9 from J, leaving 17 bases between them. The V gene's germline CDR1 is MNHNY and CDR2 SVGAGI (reference sequence). The CDR3 runs to 14 residues. CDR3 sequence (DNA): TGTGCCAGCAGCCCCCCCGGGGGTCGTCGGGAGCTGTTTTTT. Translated: CASSPPGGRRELFF.

This clone is labeled medium-sized. The chain carries TRBV7-9 and TRBJ2-7; no clear D. Trimming left V 10 bases short and J 1 base short, with 11 bases between. Germline lookup yields CDR1 SEHNR and CDR2 FQNEAQ (reference sequence). The length of the CDR3 is 12 residues. The CDR3 region is CATGDGSYEQYF. CDR3 coding DNA: TGTGCCACCGGTGACGGGTCCTACGAGCAGTACTTC.

The rearrangement joins TRBV6-6 to TRBJ1-4; D gene uncertain. Trimming pared 2 bases from V and 10 bases from J, leaving 5 bases between. The length of the CDR3 is 11 residues. Germline-derived CDR1 and CDR2 are MNHNY and SVGAGI (reference sequence). The CDR3: CASSYPGKLFF. The CDR3 DNA reads TGTGCCAGCAGTTACCCGGGAAAACTGTTTTTT.

The chain couples TRBV6-5 to TRBJ1-5, with 8 positions matching TRBD1. The CDR3 is 15 amino acids. Germline V CDR1 and CDR2: MNHEY, SVGAGI. The junction had 6 bases not matched to a gene; V was cut back by 6 bases and J by 2 bases. The CDR3 here is CASRSGTGGNQPQHF. Here the CDR3 DNA reads TGTGCCAGCAGGTCCGGGACAGGCGGCAATCAGCCCCAGCATTTT.

The chain joins TRBV27 to TRBJ2-1; the D gene is possibly TRBD1 (6 bases). The CDR3 has 13 amino acids. Trimming took off 5 bases at V and 8 bases at J, with 13 bases between the two ends. Looked up from germline, CDR1 is MNHEY and CDR2 is SMNVEV (reference sequence). The chain's CDR3 is CASSPINRDEQFF. The CDR3 DNA sequence: TGTGCCAGCAGTCCGATCAACAGGGATGAGCAGTTCTTC.

The chain couples TRBV30 to TRBJ2-2; D uncertain. CDR1 is GTSNPN and CDR2 is SVGIG in the germline V gene (reference sequence). The CDR3 runs to 13 residues. Trimming pared 3 bases from V and 3 bases from J, leaving 8 bases between. CDR3 in amino acids: CAWSQSHTGELFF. The CDR3 DNA is TGTGCCTGGAGCCAGAGCCACACCGGGGAGCTGTTTTTT.

This clone turned up a few times. This chain uses TRBV4-3 with TRBJ1-1; no definite D call. The germline V gene has CDR1 LGHNA and CDR2 YSLEER. Between the trimmed V and J ends, which lost 0 bases and 3 bases, there was a span of 5 bases. The CDR3 has 13 amino acids. The CDR3 loop reads CASSQEVYTEAFF. CDR3 nucleotides: TGCGCCAGCAGCCAAGAAGTATACACTGAAGCTTTCTTT.

J is TRBJ1-3 and V is TRBV6-5; D possibly corresponds to TRBD1 (6 bases). V was clipped by 6 bases and J by 3 bases, with 15 bases between them. The CDR3 is made up of 15 amino acids. The germline V gene has CDR1 MNHEY and CDR2 SVGAGI. The CDR3 coding sequence is TGTGCCAGCAGCCTTGGGGGCAGGGGTGGAAACACCATATATTTT. As protein: CASSLGGRGGNTIYF.

The chain couples TRBV7-2 to TRBJ2-3, with D perhaps matching TRBD2 (5 bases). V gave up 6 bases and J gave up 1 base, with 11 bases separating them. The CDR3 loop spans 14 amino acids. Germline V gene data show CDR1 as SGHTA and CDR2 as FQGNSA. The CDR3 nucleotides are TGTGCCAGCAGAGAGAGGCGGGGCACAGATACGCAGTATTTT. Its protein is CASRERRGTDTQYF. Drawing the rest from reference TRBV7-2 and TRBJ2-3, the complete variable domain is GAGVSQSPSNKVTEKGKDVELRCDPISGHTALYWYRQSLGQGLEFLIYFQGNSAPDKSGLPSDRFSAERTGGSVSTLTIQRTQQEDSAVYLCASRERRGTDTQYFGPGTRLTVL.

This rearrangement joins TRBV29-1 to TRBJ1-3; 9 bases agree with TRBD1. There are 12 residues in the CDR3. In germline, CDR1 is SQVTM, CDR2 ANQGSEA. V trimming: 6 bases; J trimming: 7 bases; junction bases outside the gene matches: 4. In nucleotides, the CDR3 is TGCAGCGTCGGGGACAGGGACAACACCATATATTTT. Residues: CSVGDRDNTIYF.

The chain couples TRBV6-5 to TRBJ2-7; 9 bases are shared with TRBD1. The germline CDR1 and CDR2 sequences are MNHEY and SVGAGI. J was trimmed by 2 bases and V by 2 bases; bases with no gene match: 7. The CDR3 sequence is 16 residues long. The CDR3 is CASSYHSGQGPYEQYF. CDR3 nucleotides: TGTGCCAGCAGTTACCACTCCGGACAGGGGCCCTACGAGCAGTACTTC.

The chain employs TRBV6-6 and TRBJ1-3; D uncertain. The V gene lost 0 bases and the J gene lost 3 bases, with 0 bases spanning the gap. This CDR3 contains 12 residues. Germline CDR1 is MNHNY and CDR2 is SVGAGI (reference sequence). This CDR3 is CASSYSGNTIYF. Here the CDR3 DNA reads TGTGCCAGCAGTTACTCTGGAAACACCATATATTTT.

V and J are TRBV18 and TRBJ1-2; D call uncertain. V lost 2 bases and J lost 3, with 7 bases in between. CDR1 and CDR2 from the germline V gene are KGHSH and LQKENI. This CDR3 has 13 amino acids. CDR3 residues: CASSPENYYGYTF. DNA of the CDR3: TGTGCCAGCTCACCAGAGAACTACTATGGCTACACCTTC.

The V gene is TRBV29-1, the J gene TRBJ1-2, with 8 nucleotides matching TRBD1. The V gene end was trimmed by 7 bases and the J gene end by 8 bases; junction bases not matched to a gene: 12. The CDR3 runs to 13 residues. Germline CDR1 and CDR2: SQVTM and ANQGSEA. CDR3 sequence: CSAMTTGVRGYTF. Written as DNA, the CDR3 is TGCAGCGCCATGACGACAGGGGTACGCGGCTACACCTTC. Variable domain in full (rest from reference TRBV29-1 and TRBJ1-2): SAVISQKPSRDICQRGTSLTIQCQVDSQVTMMFWYRQQPGQSLTLIATANQGSEATYESGFVIDKFPISRPNLTFSTLTVSNMSPEDSSIYLCSAMTTGVRGYTFGSGTRLTVV.

Regarding this clone: A junction end diverges from the germline sequence, so it may reflect a read error. The chain joins TRBV7-9 to TRBJ1-5, with D possibly matching TRBD1 (5 bases). The CDR3 sequence is 12 residues long. The germline gives CDR1 SEHNR, CDR2 FQNEAQ (reference sequence). CDR3 bases: TGTGCCAGCAGCCTACGGGACGCAGGGCCAGTATTT. Its translation: CASSLRDAGPVF. The full variable domain, rest sourced from reference TRBV7-9 and TRBJ1-5, is DTGVSQNPRHKITKRGQNVTFRCDPISEHNRLYWYRQTLGQGPEFLTYFQNEAQLEKSRLLSDRFSAERPKGSFSTLEIQRTEQGDSAMYLCASSLRDAGPVFGDGTRLSIL.

V is TRBV28 and J is TRBJ1-6, with a weak D call TRBD1 (6 bases). V shed 6 bases and J shed 0 bases, with 15 bases lying between them. CDR3 length: 17 amino acids. The germline V gene has CDR1 MDHEN and CDR2 SYDVKM. Here the CDR3 DNA reads TGTGCCAGCAGCGGGGCAGGACAGAGCTCCTATAATTCACCCCTCCACTTT. Translated, it gives CASSGAGQSSYNSPLHF.

The V call is TRBV5-6, the J call TRBJ1-1; 8 bases fit TRBD1. The CDR3 consists of 16 residues. In germline, CDR1 is SGHDT, CDR2 YYEEEE. V lost 1 base and J lost 6; bases outside the gene matches: 11. The chain's CDR3 is CASSLFRQGRLAEAFF. CDR3 coding DNA: TGTGCCAGCAGCTTGTTCCGACAGGGGCGGTTAGCTGAAGCTTTCTTT.

J is TRBJ2-7 and V is TRBV28, with D perhaps TRBD1 or TRBD2 (5 bases each). Looked up from germline, CDR1 is MDHEN and CDR2 is SYDVKM. Trimming cost V 2 bases and J 6 bases, with 11 bases left between them. The CDR3 spans 13 residues. The CDR3 loop reads CASSLTGTGEQYV. The CDR3, as DNA: TGTGCCAGCAGTTTAACGGGGACCGGCGAGCAGTACGTC.

This clone was detected only once. The CDR3 loop reads CASSEVQSYGYTF. CDR3 DNA sequence: TGTGCCAGCAGTGAAGTACAGTCCTATGGCTACACCTTC. The rearrangement links TRBV2 to TRBJ1-2, with unresolved D. Trimming shortened V by 1 base and J by 4 bases, and 7 bases separated the two germline ends. The CDR3 has 13 amino acids. CDR1 and CDR2 from the germline V gene are SNHLY and FYNNEI.

This clone is a singleton in its sample. The chain combines TRBV6-6 with TRBJ1-1; D unclear. Germline loops: CDR1 MNHNY, CDR2 SVGAGI (reference sequence). V was cut by 7 bases and J by 2 bases, with 11 bases left in between. The CDR3 extends over 13 amino acids. DNA of the CDR3: TGTGCCAGCACCTTGGACGGTAACACTGAAGCTTTCTTT. This sequence encodes CASTLDGNTEAFF.